This TCR beta chain was retrieved from a study of T cell responses to AZD1222 COVID-19 vaccine. Points from the study as a whole: Females made up more of the donors, who were largely white British, and clonal diversity may have come out too low. Nearly half of the spike-specific TCRs reportedly recognize variant regions that carry no mutations.

Doses given second, at about 4 or about 12 weeks, were pooled. A note on this clone: What it binds is unknown.

Only in-frame clones appear in the TCRdb table, and some are missing; sequencing was by immunoSEQ multiplex PCR. This sample carries about 81,000 clones, 91% of them seen once, and the ten largest clones take 8%. The CDR3 is made up of 15 amino acids. The V segment lost 8 bases and the J segment 2 bases; nucleotides outside the gene matches: 5. Germline assignment: CDR1 SGHRS and CDR2 YFSETQ. Material: peripheral blood, obtained 28 days after the second AZD1222 dose. The source of this sequence is an adult who received the AZD1222 COVID-19 vaccine. The rearrangement joins TRBV5-1 to TRBJ2-2; 11 bases are shared with TRBD2. CDR3 amino acids: CASATSGTNTGELFF. Written as DNA, the CDR3 is TGCGCCAGTGCGACTAGCGGGACCAACACCGGGGAGCTGTTTTTT.